These T cell receptor beta chains were read from a single sample in a study of long-term antiretroviral therapy in people with HIV. Clones were sequenced by immunoSEQ multiplex PCR, and TCRdb holds only the in-frame ones, with some missing. This sample has approximately 25,000 clones, with 76% found just once. The sample here was unsorted PBMCs, taken 0.5 years after starting antiretroviral therapy. These TCRs come from a woman between 40 and 55 years old with HIV. Both conserved end residues are part of each CDR3. The order of the fields is clone size, V gene, D gene, CDR3 length, J gene, CDR3 DNA, CDR3 protein. A D gene is named only where the DNA matches it firmly. For some rows the clone size is stated as once, few or many, or as a class when expanded; others skip it.

clone_size: .; v_call: TRBV4-2; d_call: TRBD2; cdr3_length: 14; j_call: TRBJ2-7; cdr3_nt: TGTGCCAGCAGCCGCGGGACTAGCGGCTACGAGCAGTACTTC; cdr3_aa: CASSRGTSGYEQYF
clone_size: .; v_call: TRBV5-5; d_call: .; cdr3_length: 16; j_call: TRBJ2-4; cdr3_nt: TGTGCCAGCAGCCCCCGGGACACCCTAGCCAAAAACATTCAGTACTTC; cdr3_aa: CASSPRDTLAKNIQYF
clone_size: few; v_call: TRBV19; d_call: TRBD1; cdr3_length: 16; j_call: TRBJ1-1; cdr3_nt: TGTGCCAGTAGTAATACGGGACAGGGGACGAACACTGAAGCTTTCTTT; cdr3_aa: CASSNTGQGTNTEAFF
clone_size: .; v_call: TRBV6-1; d_call: TRBD1; cdr3_length: 15; j_call: TRBJ1-1; cdr3_nt: TGTGCCAGCAGTGAACAGGGGGCGTTGAACACTGAAGCTTTCTTT; cdr3_aa: CASSEQGALNTEAFF
clone_size: .; v_call: TRBV7-2; d_call: .; cdr3_length: 13; j_call: TRBJ2-7; cdr3_nt: TGTGCCAGCAGCTTAGCGGTGGGCTACGAGCAGTACTTC; cdr3_aa: CASSLAVGYEQYF
clone_size: .; v_call: TRBV7-2; d_call: TRBD1; cdr3_length: 15; j_call: TRBJ1-5; cdr3_nt: TGTGCCAGCAGCTTAGAGGGACAGGTCAATCAGCCCCAGCATTTT; cdr3_aa: CASSLEGQVNQPQHF
clone_size: .; v_call: TRBV10-3; d_call: .; cdr3_length: 14; j_call: TRBJ1-2; cdr3_nt: TGTGCCATCAGTGAGTTACAGGGTAACTATGGCTACACCTTC; cdr3_aa: CAISELQGNYGYTF
clone_size: .; v_call: TRBV6-6; d_call: .; cdr3_length: 15; j_call: TRBJ2-3; cdr3_nt: TGTGCCAGCAGTACCCGGAGCGACAATTCTCGTGGGCAGTATTTT; cdr3_aa: CASSTRSDNSRGQYF
clone_size: .; v_call: TRBV19; d_call: .; cdr3_length: 14; j_call: TRBJ2-2; cdr3_nt: TGTGCTACAAGCACGACAGATAACACCGGGGAGCTGTTTTTT; cdr3_aa: CATSTTDNTGELFF
clone_size: .; v_call: TRBV2; d_call: TRBD1; cdr3_length: 17; j_call: TRBJ2-2; cdr3_nt: TGTGCCAGCAGCCGAGACAGGGACACCACGAACACCGGGGAGCTGTTTTTT; cdr3_aa: CASSRDRDTTNTGELFF
clone_size: .; v_call: TRBV18; d_call: TRBD2; cdr3_length: 15; j_call: TRBJ2-1; cdr3_nt: TGTGCCAGCTCCCGAAGCGGGGGGGCCCACAATGAGCAGTTCTTC; cdr3_aa: CASSRSGGAHNEQFF
clone_size: .; v_call: TRBV7-2; d_call: TRBD1; cdr3_length: 18; j_call: TRBJ1-1; cdr3_nt: TGTGCCAGCAGCTTAGCCCTGAGCCTCGGACAGGTTCAGCCTGAAGCTTTCTTT; cdr3_aa: CASSLALSLGQVQPEAFF
clone_size: .; v_call: TRBV18; d_call: TRBD1; cdr3_length: 15; j_call: TRBJ1-5; cdr3_nt: TGTGCCAGCTCATTGGGACAGGGGATCAATCAGCCCCAGCATTTT; cdr3_aa: CASSLGQGINQPQHF
clone_size: .; v_call: TRBV6-5; d_call: .; cdr3_length: 15; j_call: TRBJ2-5; cdr3_nt: TGTGCCAGCAGAACATTCGAGGTATTGAAGGAGACCCAGTACTTC; cdr3_aa: CASRTFEVLKETQYF
clone_size: .; v_call: TRBV7-9; d_call: TRBD1; cdr3_length: 11; j_call: TRBJ1-3; cdr3_nt: TGTGCCAGCAGCCCGAGGACAGGGTCGCATTTT; cdr3_aa: CASSPRTGSHF
clone_size: .; v_call: TRBV9; d_call: TRBD1; cdr3_length: 13; j_call: TRBJ1-1; cdr3_nt: TGTGCCAGCAGCGTAGTGACAGGGTCAGAAGCTTTCTTT; cdr3_aa: CASSVVTGSEAFF
clone_size: once; v_call: TRBV1; d_call: .; cdr3_length: 17; j_call: TRBJ2-1; cdr3_nt: TGCACCAGCAGCCAAGATCGGTGCGGGGATTCCTACAATGAGCAGTTCTTC; cdr3_aa: CTSSQDRCGDSYNEQFF
clone_size: once; v_call: TRBV15; d_call: TRBD1; cdr3_length: 15; j_call: TRBJ1-5; cdr3_nt: TGTGCCACCAGCAGAGTGACAGGGGTGGATCAGCCCCAGCATTTT; cdr3_aa: CATSRVTGVDQPQHF
clone_size: .; v_call: TRBV4-1; d_call: TRBD1; cdr3_length: 16; j_call: TRBJ2-5; cdr3_nt: TGCGCCAGCAGCCAAGTCGGGACAGGGACTCAAGAGACCCAGTACTTC; cdr3_aa: CASSQVGTGTQETQYF
clone_size: few; v_call: TRBV28; d_call: .; cdr3_length: 13; j_call: TRBJ1-6; cdr3_nt: TGTGCCAGCAGTTTCAGGGGTGATTCACCCCTCCACTTT; cdr3_aa: CASSFRGDSPLHF
clone_size: .; v_call: TRBV7-9; d_call: .; cdr3_length: 19; j_call: TRBJ2-6; cdr3_nt: TGTGCCAGCAGCTTTGTCAGGGTTCGTTCCTACTCTGGGGCCAACGTCCTGACTTTC; cdr3_aa: CASSFVRVRSYSGANVLTF
clone_size: once; v_call: TRBV5-5; d_call: .; cdr3_length: 15; j_call: TRBJ1-5; cdr3_nt: TGTGCCAGCAGCTTGTTTACAGCGGAAAATCAGCCCCAGCATTTT; cdr3_aa: CASSLFTAENQPQHF
clone_size: .; v_call: TRBV5-4; d_call: .; cdr3_length: 17; j_call: TRBJ1-3; cdr3_nt: TGTGCCAGCAGCTTGGGAAACCCCTTTGGCTCTGGAAACACCATATATTTT; cdr3_aa: CASSLGNPFGSGNTIYF
clone_size: .; v_call: TRBV7-2; d_call: .; cdr3_length: 15; j_call: TRBJ1-2; cdr3_nt: TGTGCCAGCAGCTTAGACGGGGGGCCGATTATCGGATACACCTTC; cdr3_aa: CASSLDGGPIIGYTF
clone_size: .; v_call: TRBV4-3; d_call: .; cdr3_length: 15; j_call: TRBJ2-3; cdr3_nt: TGCGCCAGCAGCCAGGGCTACGCAGGGACAGATACGCAGTATTTT; cdr3_aa: CASSQGYAGTDTQYF
clone_size: .; v_call: TRBV5-6; d_call: .; cdr3_length: 13; j_call: TRBJ2-7; cdr3_nt: TGTGCCAGCAGCTTGGTTCCCGGGTACGAGCAGTACTTC; cdr3_aa: CASSLVPGYEQYF
clone_size: .; v_call: TRBV19; d_call: .; cdr3_length: 16; j_call: TRBJ1-5; cdr3_nt: TGTGCCAGTACTAGGTCGGGAGTGGAAGGCAATCAGCCCCAGCATTTT; cdr3_aa: CASTRSGVEGNQPQHF
clone_size: .; v_call: TRBV19; d_call: TRBD1; cdr3_length: 16; j_call: TRBJ1-6; cdr3_nt: TGTGCCAGTAGTATACAGGGGGCGCGGTTCGATTCACCCCTCCACTTT; cdr3_aa: CASSIQGARFDSPLHF
clone_size: .; v_call: TRBV5-1; d_call: TRBD2; cdr3_length: 15; j_call: TRBJ2-5; cdr3_nt: TGCGCCAGCAGCTCGGGAAGCGGGGGTGGAGAGACCCAGTACTTC; cdr3_aa: CASSSGSGGGETQYF
clone_size: .; v_call: TRBV19; d_call: TRBD1; cdr3_length: 14; j_call: TRBJ2-2; cdr3_nt: TGTGCCAGTAGCCGGACAGGGAACACCGGGGAGCTGTTTTTT; cdr3_aa: CASSRTGNTGELFF
clone_size: .; v_call: TRBV14; d_call: .; cdr3_length: 12; j_call: TRBJ2-3; cdr3_nt: TGTGCCAGCAGCTCCAGCGCAGATACGCAGTATTTT; cdr3_aa: CASSSSADTQYF
clone_size: .; v_call: TRBV6-1; d_call: .; cdr3_length: 15; j_call: TRBJ1-3; cdr3_nt: TGTGCCAGCAGTGGCGGGACAACTTCTGGAAACACCATATATTTT; cdr3_aa: CASSGGTTSGNTIYF
clone_size: .; v_call: TRBV5-1; d_call: .; cdr3_length: 14; j_call: TRBJ1-1; cdr3_nt: TGCGCCAGCAGCCCCGCTTCGATGAACACTGAAGCTTTCTTT; cdr3_aa: CASSPASMNTEAFF
clone_size: .; v_call: TRBV6-6; d_call: .; cdr3_length: 13; j_call: TRBJ1-1; cdr3_nt: TGTGCCAGCGCGTTGAGGGTTGACACTGAAGCTTTCTTT; cdr3_aa: CASALRVDTEAFF
clone_size: .; v_call: TRBV7-7; d_call: .; cdr3_length: 14; j_call: TRBJ2-3; cdr3_nt: TGTGCCAGCAGCCCAGGGGGGGGCGCAGATACGCAGTATTTT; cdr3_aa: CASSPGGGADTQYF
clone_size: .; v_call: TRBV29-1; d_call: TRBD1; cdr3_length: 13; j_call: TRBJ1-1; cdr3_nt: TGCAGCGTAAACAGGGGGATCGACACTGAAGCTTTCTTT; cdr3_aa: CSVNRGIDTEAFF
clone_size: .; v_call: TRBV7-6; d_call: .; cdr3_length: 14; j_call: TRBJ2-1; cdr3_nt: TGTGCCAGCAGCCTCGGGAGCTCCTACAATGAGCAGTTCTTC; cdr3_aa: CASSLGSSYNEQFF
clone_size: once; v_call: TRBV7-9; d_call: TRBD2; cdr3_length: 16; j_call: TRBJ2-3; cdr3_nt: TGTGCCAGCAGCCAAGGGACTAGCGGGACCCGGAGTACGCAGTATTTT; cdr3_aa: CASSQGTSGTRSTQYF
clone_size: .; v_call: TRBV7-2; d_call: .; cdr3_length: 13; j_call: TRBJ1-2; cdr3_nt: TGTGCCAGCAGCCCGGCTACCGAGACCGGCTACACCTTC; cdr3_aa: CASSPATETGYTF
clone_size: .; v_call: TRBV11-2; d_call: .; cdr3_length: 12; j_call: TRBJ2-5; cdr3_nt: TGTGCCAGCAGCCCCACCGGGGAGACCCAGTACTTC; cdr3_aa: CASSPTGETQYF
clone_size: .; v_call: TRBV5-4; d_call: .; cdr3_length: 13; j_call: TRBJ1-1; cdr3_nt: TGTGCCAGCAGCTCCGCCAAGGGCCCTGAAGCTTTCTTT; cdr3_aa: CASSSAKGPEAFF
clone_size: few; v_call: TRBV16; d_call: .; cdr3_length: 15; j_call: TRBJ1-1; cdr3_nt: TGTGCCAGCAGCCAATTACTCGGGCAGAACACTGAAGCTTTCTTT; cdr3_aa: CASSQLLGQNTEAFF
clone_size: .; v_call: TRBV9; d_call: .; cdr3_length: 13; j_call: TRBJ2-3; cdr3_nt: TGTGCCAGCAGCCCGCAAGTCGGAGATACGCAGTATTTT; cdr3_aa: CASSPQVGDTQYF
clone_size: .; v_call: TRBV30; d_call: .; cdr3_length: 12; j_call: TRBJ1-1; cdr3_nt: TGTGCCTGGAAAGGGCCGGCTCCCCCAGCTTTCTTT; cdr3_aa: CAWKGPAPPAFF